The next 17 T cell receptor beta chains were all read from a single sample in a study of graft-versus-host responses after intestinal transplantation. To release intraepithelial and lamina propria lymphocytes, the graft tissue was processed. The protocol was immunoSEQ multiplex PCR, while the TCRdb copy is restricted to in-frame clones and leaves out a portion. This sample has some 1,700 clones, with around 77% found just once. Sequenced here: ileum tissue, sampled 500 to 550 days after transplant. The receptors stem from a human patient who received an intestinal transplant, so some T cells may come from the graft donor.

This chain connects TRBV14 to TRBJ2-1; D remains unclear. Germline V CDR1 and CDR2: SGHDN, FVKESK. The CDR3 loop spans 14 amino acids. The V end was cut by 1 base, the J end by 8 bases, with 12 bases between. The CDR3 here is CASSQVMTHHEQFF. In DNA, the CDR3 is TGTGCCAGCAGCCAAGTAATGACTCACCATGAGCAGTTCTTC.

A remark on this clone: The junction does not match germline at one end; this may be a read error. The chain combines TRBV28 with TRBJ2-7; 8 positions agree with TRBD1. The CDR3 length is 15 residues. The germline gives CDR1 MDHEN, CDR2 SYDVKM. CDR3 DNA: TGTGCCAGCAGGTCATTTTCAGGGGGCGGGACGCCTGTGGCCTTC. Its translation: CASRSFSGGGTPVAF.

The V and J genes are TRBV10-3 and TRBJ1-2, with D unresolved. The CDR3 contains 14 residues. CDR1 ENHRY and CDR2 SYGVKD come from the germline V gene. V was pared by 2 bases and J by 0 bases, with 7 bases between. The DNA of the CDR3 is TGTGCCATCAGTGAGGGGGTTTCTAACTATGGCTACACCTTC. Translated: CAISEGVSNYGYTF.

The CDR3 loop reads CASSVGLAGEYEQYF. The CDR3 nucleotides read TGTGCCAGCAGCGTAGGTCTAGCGGGGGAGTACGAGCAGTACTTC. J is TRBJ2-7 and V is TRBV9, with 10 bases matching TRBD2. The trim removed 0 bases at V and 4 bases at J, leaving 4 bases unmatched. CDR3 size: 15 residues. Per the germline V gene, CDR1 is SGDLS and CDR2 is YYNGEE.

The genes are TRBV25-1 and TRBJ2-1; D gene ambiguous. The germline V gene has CDR1 MGHDK and CDR2 SYGVNS. The CDR3 runs 13 residues. The ends were cut back, 2 bases at V and 5 bases at J, with 7 bases in the middle. CDR3 amino acids: CASSEGLNNEQFF. Written as DNA, the CDR3 is TGTGCCAGCAGTGAAGGGCTAAACAATGAGCAGTTCTTC.

This clone has only one observation. The chain carries TRBV9 and TRBJ2-3, with a weak D call TRBD1 (5 bases). Germline lookup yields CDR1 SGDLS and CDR2 YYNGEE. The CDR3 covers 14 residues. The V and J ends lost 3 bases and 4 bases respectively, with 12 bases between them. CDR3 protein: CASSATEFSDTQYF. CDR3 DNA: TGTGCCAGCAGCGCGACAGAATTCTCAGATACGCAGTATTTT.

This clone was seen a few times. The rearrangement links TRBV4-2 to TRBJ1-2; 7 positions agree with TRBD1. Trimming took 4 bases from V and 5 from J; bases not matched to a gene: 4. There are 13 residues in the CDR3. Germline V gene data show CDR1 as LGHNA and CDR2 as YNFKEQ. The CDR3 DNA is TGTGCCAGCAGCCTGGGACAGCTATATGGCTACACCTTC. Its translation: CASSLGQLYGYTF.

This chain connects TRBV9 to TRBJ2-2, with TRBD2 matching over 10 bases. J lost 4 bases, V lost 2 bases, and 11 bases had no gene match. Germline V lookup: CDR1 SGDLS, CDR2 YYNGEE. The length of the CDR3 is 18 residues. This chain's CDR3 is CASSVEASGSSGTGELFF. CDR3 DNA sequence: TGTGCCAGCAGCGTTGAGGCTAGCGGGAGTTCGGGCACCGGGGAGCTGTTTTTT.

This chain links TRBV5-1 with TRBJ2-2, with D maybe TRBD2 (6 bases). The CDR3 loop spans 15 amino acids. V shed 6 bases and J shed 6 bases, with 18 bases lying between them. Germline V gene data show CDR1 as SGHRS and CDR2 as YFSETQ. CDR3 sequence (DNA): TGCGCCAGCACCCTTGAAACGTCGGGGGCCGGGGAGCTGTTTTTT. Encoded protein: CASTLETSGAGELFF.

The rearrangement joins TRBV29-1 to TRBJ2-7; D possibly uses TRBD1 or TRBD2 (5 bases each). Germline CDR1 and CDR2: SQVTM and ANQGSEA. V gave up 4 bases and J gave up 2 bases, with 18 bases separating them. The CDR3 has 15 amino acids. The CDR3 DNA reads as TGCAGCGTTGGAGGGGATAGTAACAGCCCCTACGAGCAGTACTTC. Translating gives CSVGGDSNSPYEQYF.

The chain employs TRBV5-4 and TRBJ2-7, with 7 bases aligning to TRBD1. CDR1 and CDR2 (germline): SGHNT, YYREEE (reference sequence). V shed 0 bases, J shed 5 bases, and the junction held 5 bases outside the gene matches. The CDR3 runs to 14 residues. Here the CDR3 DNA reads TGTGCCAGCAGCTTGGGACAGGGTGTCAACGAGCAGTACTTC. Translated: CASSLGQGVNEQYF.

This clone was observed once. This chain connects TRBV25-1 to TRBJ1-4; 8 nucleotides align to TRBD1. The CDR3 runs to 17 residues. Per germline, CDR1 MGHDK and CDR2 SYGVNS. The trim removed 6 bases at V and 3 bases at J, leaving 12 bases unmatched. The CDR3 protein is CASSARQGRRANEKLFF. DNA for the CDR3: TGTGCCAGCAGCGCCCGACAGGGGAGAAGGGCTAATGAAAAACTGTTTTTT.

This clone was detected a few times. V gene TRBV6-1 combines with J gene TRBJ1-5; D call uncertain. Germline V gene lookup returns CDR1 MNHNS and CDR2 SASEGT. Trimming stripped 4 bases from V and 5 bases from J, with 9 bases between. The CDR3 is 13 amino acids. The CDR3 DNA sequence: TGTGCCAGCAGTGTTTATAGGGATCAGCCCCAGCATTTT. It translates to CASSVYRDQPQHF.

CDR3 loop: CASSVAKGTYSYEQYF. In DNA form, the CDR3 reads TGTGCCAGCAGCGTAGCTAAGGGGACTTACTCCTACGAGCAGTACTTC. The rearrangement links TRBV9 to TRBJ2-7, with D perhaps TRBD2 (6 bases). Germline values: CDR1 SGDLS, CDR2 YYNGEE. The V and J ends lost 0 bases and 0 bases respectively, with 13 bases between them. This CDR3 is built from 16 residues.

V is TRBV6-5 and J is TRBJ2-4, with D possibly matching TRBD1 (7 bases). This CDR3 spans 15 amino acids. The germline V gene encodes CDR1 MNHEY and CDR2 SVGAGI. Trimming took 5 bases from V and 8 from J, leaving 19 bases between them. The CDR3 nucleotides read TGTGCCAGCAGTCATCCTCCCCGCAGGGGGGACATTCAGTACTTC. As protein: CASSHPPRRGDIQYF.

The gene calls are TRBV7-2 and TRBJ2-2, with D hard to call. Trimming left V 5 bases short and J 3 bases short, with 4 bases between. The CDR3 length is 12 residues. Germline lookup yields CDR1 SGHTA and CDR2 FQGNSA. The CDR3 nucleotides are TGTGCCAGCAGCCCATACACCGGGGAGCTGTTTTTT. It translates to CASSPYTGELFF.

The rearrangement joins TRBV7-4 to TRBJ2-7, with D perhaps TRBD1 or TRBD2 (5 bases each). The CDR3 extends over 16 amino acids. V lost 5 bases and J lost 2, with 19 bases in between. Looked up from germline, CDR1 is SGHVT and CDR2 is SQSDAQ. The CDR3 DNA follows: TGTGCCAGCAGCCCGAGGGGCGAGGGATCCGCCTACGAGCAGTACTTC. Its protein product is CASSPRGEGSAYEQYF.